This note documents a single T cell receptor beta chain sequence. The antigen it recognizes is unknown. No clone much larger than this one lies a single base away; base qualities are absent. The sample belongs to a study of blood T cells in healthy people across ages (dated by TCRdb to the mid-2010s). Turning to the overall study: In model experiments, template switching captured roughly one uniquely barcoded TCR beta cDNA molecule for every two T cells. To track age-related changes in TCR beta repertoire diversity, the study relied on deep sequencing normalized with unique cDNA molecular identifiers. The donors were split into four age groups: young (average around 15 years), middle-aged (around 40), aged (over 55) and long-lived (approximately 89). To avoid experimental bias, donors of different ages were randomly spread across the sequencing lanes. For two donors (one aged 18 to 29 and one aged 80 or older), the study analyzed two additional independent replicas of 1 million unique cDNA reads from the same blood draw.

The CDR3 goes from the cysteine to the phenylalanine over 14 residues. CDR3 DNA is the only sequence kept; it has 42 bases, read in frame from the first base. V loses 2 bases, J loses 1 base, and the germline ends lie 8 bases apart. The germline V gene yields MNHEY for CDR1 and SVGEGT for CDR2. Summary of the overall study and its limitations: Donor CMV infection status was unknown, potentially confounding age-related changes in expanded clonotypes. Compared with the aged group, more naive CD4+ T cells, fewer expanded clones and increased TCR diversity were shown by the long-lived group, suggesting age selection. Total diversity estimates from one million sequenced T cells were considered lower bounds and underestimates. Conclusive comparison of naive and antigen-experienced compartments was prevented by the profiling of bulk unsorted PBMCs. As age increased, observed TCR beta diversity per million T cells dropped in a roughly linear way, and a significant reduction was already evident by age about 40. The percentage of naive T cells measured by flow cytometry correlated strongly with observed TCR beta diversity.

Receptors were amplified or captured by 5' RACE. The reads were generated on an Illumina HiSeq 2500. The second PCR ran for about 6 to 12 cycles and used a J-beta primer mix along with a sample-barcoded 5' primer. A unique molecular identifier was introduced onto each TCR beta cDNA molecule by a template-switch 5' adaptor carrying 12 random nucleotides. At least 3 million CDR3-containing paired-end reads were obtained from each sample. First-strand cDNA synthesis was performed from all RNA using the Mint cDNA synthesis kit, with priming by a TRBC-specific oligonucleotide. All cDNA was treated with uracil-DNA glycosylase and then went through a first 18-cycle PCR with the universal primers M1SS and BC2_uni_R. Regarding the original processing steps: Each sample was normalized by randomly selecting 1 million high-quality reads, each carrying a distinct molecular identifier. Instead of being binned into consensus sequences, reads that shared molecular identifiers were thrown out. MiTCR, run with a Q25 quality threshold and the strictest error-elimination algorithm, handled CDR3 identification, clonotype clustering and error correction. A nonparametric unseen species model using Euler transformation provided a lower-bound estimate of total TCR beta diversity. TCRdb took the public reads, trimmed them with fastp at Q25, ran MiXCR for clone calling and kept in-frame beta chains. Rows with one shared CDR3 protein collapse into an entry with the most common genes and DNA. These V and J calls derive from TCRdb rather than the authors' analysis. The sample data list roughly 1,800,000 distinct CDR3 sequences, and 49% of these were observed just once. Of the sample, approximately 2.1% is held by the ten largest clones.

Donors were about 36 systemically healthy Caucasian individuals from Russia aged roughly 6 to 90 years. Approximately 9.7 milliliters of peripheral blood were drawn from each donor into EDTA-treated Vacutainer tubes. Ficoll-Paque density-gradient centrifugation was used to isolate PBMCs, with at least 6.5 million per sample. Trizol reagent was used to extract total RNA from the PBMCs, yielding at least 5.5 micrograms per sample. The percentages of naive CD45RAhigh/CD27high T cells were determined by flow cytometry on a PBMC aliquot from every donor. The sequenced sample consisted of blood. Recombination linked TRBV6-2 or TRBV6-3 to TRBJ2-5; no confident D gene assignment can be made. The sequence was obtained from a woman aged 40 to 50 in good health. Here is the DNA: TGTGCCAGCAGTTACACCGTCAGCCAAGAGACCCAGTACTTC. Protein translation: CASSYTVSQETQYF.